The 27 T cell receptor beta chains below come from one sample, sequenced in a study of cytomegalovirus exposure and HLA in healthy donors. The protocol was immunoSEQ multiplex PCR, while the TCRdb copy is restricted to in-frame clones and leaves out a portion. The sample carries about 150,000 clones, 87% recorded once. Sequencing was performed on PBMCs. These receptor sequences come from a man aged 18 to 35 in good health and CMV-seropositive.

The rearrangement links TRBV20-1 to TRBJ1-4; D gene unclear. The CDR3 is made up of 11 amino acids. Looked up from germline, CDR1 is DFQATT and CDR2 is SNEGSKA (reference sequence). Trimming took 7 bases from V and 6 from J, leaving 9 bases between them. CDR3 residues: CSVEEDEKLFF. The CDR3 nucleotides are TGCAGTGTCGAGGAGGATGAAAAACTGTTTTTT.

The V and J genes are TRBV2 and TRBJ2-1, with TRBD2 matching 7 bases. The CDR3 totals 12 residues. Germline CDR1 and CDR2: SNHLY and FYNNEI. The chain's CDR3 is CAGTTSYNEQFF. The CDR3 region has the DNA TGTGCGGGGACTACCTCCTACAATGAGCAGTTCTTC. Full variable domain (remainder filled in from reference TRBV2 and TRBJ2-1): EPEVTQTPSHQVTQMGQEVILRCVPISNHLYFYWYRQILGQKVEFLVSFYNNEISEKSEIFDDQFSVERPDGSNFTLKIRSTKLEDSAMYFCAGTTSYNEQFFGPGTRLTVL.

This chain links TRBV5-1 with TRBJ1-4; tentative D call: TRBD1 (5 bases). The CDR3 spans 14 residues. Germline V gene data show CDR1 as SGHRS and CDR2 as YFSETQ. Trimming shortened V by 5 bases and J by 6 bases, and 14 bases separated the two germline ends. CDR3 amino acids: CASRSQGGDEKLFF. Written as DNA, the CDR3 is TGCGCCAGCAGGTCCCAGGGTGGGGATGAAAAACTGTTTTTT.

The rearrangement uses TRBV11-2 and TRBJ1-4, with 10 positions matching TRBD1. Germline lookup yields CDR1 SGHAT and CDR2 FQNNGV. The CDR3 sequence is 14 residues long. Losses at the gene ends were 2 bases for V and 10 bases for J; bases not matched to a gene: 4. Here the CDR3 DNA reads TGTGCCAGCAGCTTAAGGGACAGGGGAGGAAAACTGTTTTTT. Translation: CASSLRDRGGKLFF. The complete variable domain, with remaining parts taken from reference TRBV11-2 and TRBJ1-4, reads EAGVAQSPRYKIIEKRQSVAFWCNPISGHATLYWYQQILGQGPKLLIQFQNNGVVDDSQLPKDRFSAERLKGVDSTLKIQPAKLEDSAVYLCASSLRDRGGKLFFGSGTQLSVL.

Regarding this clone: One end of the junction does not line up with germline, which may come from a read error. V and J are TRBV2 and TRBJ2-7, with D possibly matching TRBD2 (5 bases). CDR3 size: 16 residues. CDR1 is SNHLY, CDR2 FYNNEI, per germline. CDR3 in amino acids: CASSEVQVRGNYGQYF. CDR3 in DNA: TGTGCCAGCAGTGAAGTTCAAGTCCGGGGAAACTACGGGCAGTACTTC. Together with reference TRBV2 and TRBJ2-7, the CDR3 gives the full variable domain: EPEVTQTPSHQVTQMGQEVILRCVPISNHLYFYWYRQILGQKVEFLVSFYNNEISEKSEIFDDQFSVERPDGSNFTLKIRSTKLEDSAMYFCASSEVQVRGNYGQYFGPGTRLTVT.

CDR3 nucleotides: TGTGCCTGGAGTGTATCATCGGGACAGGGGTTCTACGAGCAGTACTTC. Translation: CAWSVSSGQGFYEQYF. The chain joins TRBV30 to TRBJ2-7; 10 positions agree with TRBD1. Germline lookup yields CDR1 GTSNPN and CDR2 SVGIG (reference sequence). This CDR3 is 16 amino acids long. The junction had 8 bases not matched to a gene; V was cut back by 0 bases and J by 3 bases.

The chain combines TRBV5-4 with TRBJ1-4, with 7 nucleotides matching TRBD1. The CDR3 has 16 amino acids. V shed 3 bases and J 3 bases; nucleotides not matched to a gene: 8. In germline, CDR1 is SGHNT, CDR2 YYREEE (reference sequence). Here the CDR3 reads CASSSQATGANEKLFF. DNA of the CDR3: TGTGCCAGCAGCTCTCAGGCAACAGGGGCTAATGAAAAACTGTTTTTT. The full variable domain, completed using reference TRBV5-4 and TRBJ1-4, is ETGVTQSPTHLIKTRGQQVTLRCSSQSGHNTVSWYQQALGQGPQFIFQYYREEENGRGNFPPRFSGLQFPNYSSELNVNALELDDSALYLCASSSQATGANEKLFFGSGTQLSVL.

The V gene is TRBV18, the J gene TRBJ1-2; 7 bases line up with TRBD1. Germline CDR1 KGHSH, CDR2 LQKENI. The CDR3 length is 18 residues. With V trimmed by 0 bases and J by 3 bases, 13 bases remained unmatched. The CDR3 sequence: CASSPPGMFRDSHYGYTF. CDR3 nucleotides: TGTGCCAGCTCACCACCGGGCATGTTTAGGGACAGTCACTATGGCTACACCTTC.

CDR3 region: CASRSWQGTNEKLFF. CDR3 in DNA: TGTGCCAGTAGATCATGGCAGGGCACTAATGAAAAACTGTTTTTT. The chain couples TRBV19 to TRBJ1-4; possible D gene TRBD1, 5 bases. Germline V lookup: CDR1 LNHDA, CDR2 SQIVND (reference sequence). Deletions cut 6 bases from V and 2 bases from J, with 13 bases between. The CDR3 totals 15 residues.

The chain couples TRBV29-1 to TRBJ2-2; maybe TRBD1 (5 bases). V dropped 4 bases and J dropped 5 bases, with 11 bases sitting between them. This CDR3 has 13 residues. Germline-derived CDR1 and CDR2 are SQVTM and ANQGSEA. CDR3 nucleotide sequence: TGCAGCGTTGGCAGGGTAGGAACCGGGGAGCTGTTTTTT. Translated, it gives CSVGRVGTGELFF.

This rearrangement joins TRBV4-2 to TRBJ2-2, with 13 bases fitting TRBD2. The length of the CDR3 is 16 residues. J was trimmed by 10 bases and V by 1 base; bases with no gene match: 6. Germline loops: CDR1 LGHNA, CDR2 YNFKEQ. The CDR3 reads CASSQVGLAGDLELFF. The CDR3 DNA follows: TGTGCCAGCAGCCAAGTTGGACTAGCGGGAGATTTGGAGCTGTTTTTT.

The chain links TRBV7-6 to TRBJ2-2; TRBD2 agrees at 13 bases. V lost 1 base, J lost 3 bases, and 2 bases stayed unmatched. Germline lookup yields CDR1 SGHVS and CDR2 FNYEAQ. The CDR3 is 17 amino acids. The CDR3 loop reads CASSLETSGGYTGELFF. The CDR3 DNA reads TGTGCCAGCAGCTTAGAGACTAGCGGGGGGTACACCGGGGAGCTGTTTTTT.

The chain combines TRBV7-2 with TRBJ2-7; 10 nucleotides align to TRBD1. The CDR3 sequence is 14 residues long. V dropped 5 bases and J dropped 6; count of bases not matched to a gene: 7. Germline V gene sequence: CDR1 SGHTA, CDR2 FQGNSA. CDR3 sequence: CASSPGQGGGEQYF. Here the CDR3 DNA reads TGTGCCAGCAGCCCCGGACAGGGGGGAGGCGAGCAGTACTTC.

The chain links TRBV10-3 to TRBJ2-3; weak D call: TRBD1 (5 bases). The CDR3 has 13 residues. The V and J ends lost 3 bases and 5 bases respectively, with 9 bases between them. Germline lookup yields CDR1 ENHRY and CDR2 SYGVKD. This CDR3 is CAISDRAEDTQYF. Here the CDR3 DNA reads TGTGCCATCAGTGACAGGGCAGAAGATACGCAGTATTTT.

The chain recombines TRBV29-1 with TRBJ1-3; perhaps TRBD1 as D (6 bases). This CDR3 has 13 amino acids. CDR1 is SQVTM and CDR2 is ANQGSEA in the germline V gene. V was shortened by 6 bases and J by 4 bases, with 13 bases between the two germline ends. The CDR3 bases are TGCAGCGTCCTTACAGGGCAGGGAAACACCATATATTTT. It yields the protein CSVLTGQGNTIYF.

The chain joins TRBV19 to TRBJ1-1; 7 nucleotides agree with TRBD1. This CDR3 comprises 15 residues. Trimming removed 5 bases from V and 3 bases from J; junction bases left unmatched: 9. Per the germline V gene, CDR1 is LNHDA and CDR2 is SQIVND (reference sequence). The CDR3, as DNA: TGTGCCAGTAGTCCTAGGGACAGAGAGTACACTGAAGCTTTCTTT. It yields the protein CASSPRDREYTEAFF.

The chain links TRBV11-1 to TRBJ2-4, with TRBD1 as a possible D gene (6 bases). The CDR3 covers 15 residues. Trimming pared 0 bases from V and 7 bases from J, leaving 13 bases between. The V gene's germline CDR1 is SGHAT and CDR2 FQDESV (reference sequence). The CDR3 protein is CASSLARGPLNIQYF. CDR3 in DNA: TGTGCCAGCAGCTTAGCCAGGGGTCCTCTCAACATTCAGTACTTC.

The rearrangement joins TRBV6-1 to TRBJ1-2, with 9 bases matching TRBD1. Germline trimming cut 4 bases from V and 4 bases from J; bases unmatched to any gene: 4. The CDR3 extends over 14 amino acids. The germline CDR1 and CDR2 sequences are MNHNS and SASEGT. The CDR3: CASSGRQGGYGYTF. CDR3 in DNA: TGTGCCAGCAGTGGACGACAGGGGGGCTATGGCTACACCTTC.

This clone was found a few times. V gene TRBV10-2 combines with J gene TRBJ1-1, with a weak D call TRBD1 (6 bases). Germline V gene data show CDR1 as WSHSY and CDR2 as SAAADI. Trimming stripped 4 bases from V and 2 bases from J, with 11 bases between. The CDR3 consists of 14 residues. CDR3 amino acids: CASSAKQGNTEAFF. The CDR3 region has the DNA TGCGCCAGCAGTGCCAAACAGGGAAACACTGAAGCTTTCTTT.

The chain links TRBV27 to TRBJ2-4, with D possibly matching TRBD1 (6 bases). This CDR3 has 16 residues. V was trimmed by 5 bases and J by 0 bases, leaving 14 bases between them. Germline CDR1 and CDR2: MNHEY and SMNVEV (reference sequence). The CDR3 DNA sequence: TGTGCCAGCAGTCCCGCGGACAGTCTAGCCAAAAACATTCAGTACTTC. It is translated as CASSPADSLAKNIQYF.

The V and J genes are TRBV6-5 and TRBJ2-7; D is undetermined. Between the trimmed V and J ends, which lost 5 bases and 5 bases, there was a span of 13 bases. The V gene's germline CDR1 is MNHEY and CDR2 SVGAGI. The CDR3 runs 13 residues. DNA for the CDR3: TGTGCCAGCAGTATGTACAGTCCCCACGAGCAGTACTTC. It yields the protein CASSMYSPHEQYF.

The chain joins TRBV6-1 to TRBJ2-5, with TRBD2 matching 8 bases. CDR1 and CDR2 (germline): MNHNS, SASEGT. This CDR3 has 13 residues. V lost 7 bases to trimming and J lost 3 bases; unmatched junction nucleotides: 4. The CDR3 nucleotides are TGTGCCAGCACGCGGGGGGCCGAAGAGACCCAGTACTTC. Amino acids: CASTRGAEETQYF.

The CDR3 reads CASNLGGAKDTQYF. CDR3 coding DNA: TGTGCCAGCAACCTGGGAGGAGCGAAAGATACGCAGTATTTT. The chain links TRBV11-2 to TRBJ2-3, with D maybe TRBD2 (6 bases). The CDR3 contains 14 residues. Germline V gene data show CDR1 as SGHAT and CDR2 as FQNNGV. The ends were cut back, 7 bases at V and 5 bases at J, with 16 bases in the middle.

The chain links TRBV27 to TRBJ1-4; D is uncertain. Germline values: CDR1 MNHEY, CDR2 SMNVEV (reference sequence). Trimming left V 3 bases short and J 5 bases short, with 7 bases between. The CDR3 runs to 13 residues. DNA of the CDR3: TGTGCCAGCAGTTTGGGCCCGAATGAAAAACTGTTTTTT. It translates to CASSLGPNEKLFF.

The chain links TRBV9 to TRBJ2-7; D is possibly TRBD1 (6 bases). Germline V lookup: CDR1 SGDLS, CDR2 YYNGEE. The CDR3 spans 15 residues. V lost 4 bases and J 6 bases, leaving 20 bases between the germline ends. The CDR3 loop is CASSTRFDRLAEQYF. CDR3 in DNA: TGTGCCAGCAGCACCCGCTTTGACAGGCTTGCCGAGCAGTACTTC. Full variable domain (missing parts from reference TRBV9 and TRBJ2-7): DSGVTQTPKHLITATGQRVTLRCSPRSGDLSVYWYQQSLDQGLQFLIQYYNGEERAKGNILERFSAQQFPDLHSELNLSSLELGDSALYFCASSTRFDRLAEQYFGPGTRLTVT.

The V call is TRBV21-1, the J call TRBJ2-3; the table's D call of TRBD1 was not tested on the DNA. TRBV21-1 is an annotated pseudogene. The CDR3 runs to 16 residues. Here the CDR3 DNA reads TGTGCCAGCAGCACACCACAGGGGGCGAAGGTAGATACGCAGTATTTT. Its translation: CASSTPQGAKVDTQYF.

The CDR3 DNA follows: TGTGCCAGCAGAACGACAGGGTTTAACTATGGCTACACCTTC. This encodes CASRTTGFNYGYTF. The genes are TRBV6-5 and TRBJ1-2; 7 nucleotides match TRBD1. Germline V lookup: CDR1 MNHEY, CDR2 SVGAGI. Trimming cost V 6 bases and J 1 base; bases outside gene matches: 5. The CDR3 is made up of 14 amino acids.